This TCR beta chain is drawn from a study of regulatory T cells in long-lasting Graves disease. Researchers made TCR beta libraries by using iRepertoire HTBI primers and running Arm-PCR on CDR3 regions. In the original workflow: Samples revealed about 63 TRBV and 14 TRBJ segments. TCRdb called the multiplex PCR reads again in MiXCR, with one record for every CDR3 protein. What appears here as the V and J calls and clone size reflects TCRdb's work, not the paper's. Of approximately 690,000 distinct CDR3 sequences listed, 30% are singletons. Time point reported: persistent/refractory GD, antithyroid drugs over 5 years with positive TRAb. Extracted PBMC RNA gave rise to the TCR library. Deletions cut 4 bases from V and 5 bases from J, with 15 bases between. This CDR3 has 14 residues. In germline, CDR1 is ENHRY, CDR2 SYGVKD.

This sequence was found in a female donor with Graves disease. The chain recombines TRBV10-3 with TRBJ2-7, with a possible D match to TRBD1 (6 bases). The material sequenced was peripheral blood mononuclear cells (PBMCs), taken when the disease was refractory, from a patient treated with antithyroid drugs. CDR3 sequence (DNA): TGTGCCATCAGTGCTGGGGGCGTAGCCCACGAGCAGTACTTC. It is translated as CAISAGGVAHEQYF.